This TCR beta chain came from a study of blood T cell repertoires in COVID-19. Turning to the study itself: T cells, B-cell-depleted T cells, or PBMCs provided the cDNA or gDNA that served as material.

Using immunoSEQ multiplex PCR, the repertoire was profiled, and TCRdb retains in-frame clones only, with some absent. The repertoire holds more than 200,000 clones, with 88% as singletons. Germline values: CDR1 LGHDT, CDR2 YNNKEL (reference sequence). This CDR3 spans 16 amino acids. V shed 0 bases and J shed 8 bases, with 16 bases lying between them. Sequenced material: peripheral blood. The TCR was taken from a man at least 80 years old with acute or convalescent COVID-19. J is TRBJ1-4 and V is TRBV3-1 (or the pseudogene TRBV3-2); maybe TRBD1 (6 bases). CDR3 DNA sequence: TGTGCCAGCAGCCAAGAGGCGGCAGGGGCGAGCGAAAAACTGTTTTTT. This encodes CASSQEAAGASEKLFF.